These 31 T cell receptor beta chains share one sample of origin, sequenced in a study of human T cells and chemical hapten exposure. Time point reported: patch test 2, 6 weeks after DPC sensitization. Treatment: therapeutic diphenylcyclopropenone sensitization with weekly scalp DPC. TCRdb called the RACE reads again in MiXCR, with one record for every CDR3 protein. The sample has about 380,000 distinct CDR3 sequences, around 6% seen once. Sample: whole blood, taken in connection with sensitization to the hapten diphenylcyclopropenone (DPC). The receptors originated from a woman aged 18-29 years with alopecia areata. Some clones in this sample may be carry-over from other donors' samples.

This clonotype has just a few counts. This chain links TRBV18 with TRBJ2-1; 7 bases align to TRBD1. CDR3 length equals 14 residues. Germline assignment: CDR1 KGHSH and CDR2 LQKENI. V dropped 4 bases and J dropped 14; count of bases not matched to a gene: 14. CDR3 DNA sequence: TGTGCCAGCTCACAGAAAAGCCCCCGGGACAGAAAGTTCTTC. This codes for CASSQKSPRDRKFF.

This clonotype has ten or more counts. The chain employs TRBV28 and TRBJ2-7; TRBD1 matches 9 bases. Per the germline V gene, CDR1 is MDHEN and CDR2 is SYDVKM. V gave up 5 bases and J gave up 2 bases; unmatched junction bases: 7. This CDR3 is built from 15 residues. The CDR3 sequence is CASSPAGTGTYEQYF. CDR3 DNA: TGTGCCAGCAGTCCCGCGGGGACAGGGACCTACGAGCAGTACTTC.

The CDR3 reads CASNLDSGGASTDTQYF. The CDR3 DNA reads TGTGCCAGCAATCTCGATAGCGGGGGAGCTAGCACAGATACGCAGTATTTT. This chain connects TRBV6-2 or TRBV6-3 to TRBJ2-3; 9 bases align to TRBD2. Germline V gene lookup returns CDR1 MNHEY and CDR2 SVGEGT. Trimming took 7 bases from V and 0 from J; bases not matched to a gene: 11. The CDR3 runs 17 residues.

This clonotype has at least ten counts. The chain employs TRBV7-2 and TRBJ1-1; D call uncertain. V lost 2 bases and J 5 bases, leaving 6 bases between the germline ends. The CDR3 is made up of 12 amino acids. The germline V gene has CDR1 SGHTA and CDR2 FQGNSA. The CDR3 DNA reads as TGTGCCAGCAGCTTAACCCGGACTGAAGCTTTCTTT. This encodes CASSLTRTEAFF.

The chain combines TRBV7-2 with TRBJ2-1; unclear D gene. V was trimmed by 2 bases and J by 8 bases, leaving 10 bases between them. The CDR3 is 13 residues long. CDR1 and CDR2 (germline): SGHTA, FQGNSA. The CDR3 protein is CASSLRPRDEQFF. The DNA for the CDR3 is TGTGCCAGCAGCTTAAGGCCTAGGGATGAGCAGTTCTTC.

This clonotype has at least ten counts. The chain carries TRBV10-3 and TRBJ1-6; weak D call: TRBD1 (6 bases). Per the germline V gene, CDR1 is ENHRY and CDR2 is SYGVKD. The CDR3 covers 15 residues. Trimming stripped 3 bases from V and 7 bases from J, with 13 bases between. CDR3 sequence: CAISDRTENNSPLHF. The CDR3 DNA follows: TGTGCCATCAGTGATAGGACAGAGAACAATTCACCCCTCCACTTT.

This clonotype was seen repeatedly, ten times or more. This chain uses TRBV4-3 with TRBJ1-2; 7 bases agree with TRBD1. V shed 0 bases and J 7 bases; nucleotides not matched to a gene: 8. CDR1 is LGHNA, CDR2 YSLEER, per germline. The length of the CDR3 is 15 residues. CDR3 coding DNA: TGCGCCAGCAGCCAAGATTACAGGGGCGTACGTGGCTACACCTTC. Translating gives CASSQDYRGVRGYTF.

Ten or more counts support this clonotype. The chain recombines TRBV12-3 or TRBV12-4 with TRBJ2-7; no firm D call. The CDR3 spans 14 residues. V dropped 1 base and J dropped 6 bases, with 13 bases sitting between them. For the CDR3, the DNA is TGTGCCAGCAGTTTAGGCCTGGGTTCTTCCGAGCAGTACTTC. Protein product: CASSLGLGSSEQYF.

Only a few counts were recorded for this clonotype. CDR3 protein: CASSDRNGRSEAFF. The CDR3 DNA follows: TGTGCCAGCAGTGACCGAAACGGGCGTAGTGAAGCTTTCTTT. The V call is TRBV25-1, the J call TRBJ1-1; no clear D. The germline V gene encodes CDR1 MGHDK and CDR2 SYGVNS. The V and J ends lost 3 bases and 7 bases respectively, with 15 bases between them. The CDR3 has 14 amino acids.

This clonotype was found a few times. The chain links TRBV7-2 to TRBJ2-1; TRBD1 matches at 10 bases. The junction had 2 bases not matched to a gene; V was cut back by 4 bases and J by 2 bases. The CDR3 length is 15 residues. In germline, CDR1 is SGHTA, CDR2 FQGNSA. CDR3: CASSSGTGAYNEQFF. In nucleotides, the CDR3 is TGTGCCAGCAGCTCCGGGACAGGGGCCTACAATGAGCAGTTCTTC.

The chain carries TRBV28 and TRBJ1-4, with D tentatively TRBD1 (6 bases). V was shortened by 2 bases and J by 3 bases, with 10 bases between the two germline ends. The CDR3 contains 15 residues. From germline, CDR1 is MDHEN and CDR2 SYDVKM. CDR3 sequence: CASSLVRGANEKLFF. The CDR3 nucleotides read TGTGCCAGCAGTTTAGTCAGGGGCGCTAATGAAAAACTGTTTTTT.

The genes are TRBV5-6 and TRBJ2-1, with 13 bases that match TRBD2. Germline V CDR1 and CDR2: SGHDT, YYEEEE. There are 14 residues in the CDR3. The V gene end was trimmed by 4 bases and the J gene end by 13 bases; junction bases not matched to a gene: 8. As DNA, the CDR3 is TGTGCCAGCAGCCTAGAGGGACTAGCGGGGTTACAGTTCTTC. It translates to CASSLEGLAGLQFF.

This clonotype was recorded many times. This chain uses TRBV6-2 or TRBV6-3 with TRBJ2-5; no reliable D call. There are 11 residues in the CDR3. Germline V gene data show CDR1 as MNHEY and CDR2 as SVGEGT. The V gene lost 6 bases and the J gene lost 1 base, with 3 bases spanning the gap. The CDR3 region has the DNA TGTGCCAGCAGCCCCCAAGAGACCCAGTACTTC. Its protein is CASSPQETQYF.

This clonotype appeared many times. The V call is TRBV7-9, the J call TRBJ1-1, with 7 positions matching TRBD1. The CDR3 runs to 17 residues. Germline V gene data show CDR1 as SEHNR and CDR2 as FQNEAQ (reference sequence). The V gene end was trimmed by 4 bases and the J gene end by 0 bases; junction bases not matched to a gene: 11. Here the CDR3 reads CASSSTGEGPMNTEAFF. Written as DNA, the CDR3 is TGTGCCAGCAGCTCCACAGGGGAGGGGCCCATGAACACTGAAGCTTTCTTT.

This clonotype was found many times. CDR3 coding DNA: TGTGCCAGCAGTTTAGGAGGCACTTCAAAGTGGAATTCACCCCTCCACTTT. Translation: CASSLGGTSKWNSPLHF. The V gene is TRBV27, the J gene TRBJ1-6; no definite D call. The CDR3 sequence is 17 residues long. Germline assignment: CDR1 MNHEY and CDR2 SMNVEV (reference sequence). V was clipped by 2 bases and J by 7 bases, with 18 bases between them.

This clonotype was detected many times. The rearrangement uses TRBV7-2 and TRBJ2-3; TRBD1 aligns across 8 bases. This CDR3 is built from 14 residues. Germline V gene sequence: CDR1 SGHTA, CDR2 FQGNSA. V lost 1 base and J lost 5; bases outside the gene matches: 2. The CDR3: CASSLVGQGDTQYF. As DNA, the CDR3 is TGTGCCAGCAGCTTAGTAGGACAGGGAGATACGCAGTATTTT.

This clonotype was seen repeatedly, ten times or more. V is TRBV7-2 and J is TRBJ1-2; 9 bases fit TRBD1. CDR3 size: 15 residues. V shed 4 bases and J 3 bases; nucleotides not matched to a gene: 6. The V gene's germline CDR1 is SGHTA and CDR2 FQGNSA. In DNA form, the CDR3 reads TGTGCCAGCAGCTCACTGGACAGGGGAGACTATGGCTACACCTTC. It specifies CASSSLDRGDYGYTF.

In this sample, this clonotype turned up a few times. The chain combines TRBV6-2 or TRBV6-3 with TRBJ1-2; D is perhaps TRBD1 (6 bases). The CDR3 spans 14 residues. V dropped 5 bases and J dropped 4 bases, with 14 bases sitting between them. Looked up from germline, CDR1 is MNHEY and CDR2 is SVGEGT. As DNA, the CDR3 is TGTGCCAGCAGTACCAGGCAGGGGCTCTATGGCTACACCTTC. Its protein product is CASSTRQGLYGYTF.

The genes are TRBV6-6 and TRBJ2-1; D possibly matches TRBD1 or TRBD2 (5 bases each). CDR1 is MNHNY and CDR2 is SVGAGI in the germline V gene (reference sequence). V dropped 0 bases and J dropped 9 bases, with 15 bases sitting between them. CDR3 size: 15 residues. In DNA, the CDR3 is TGTGCCAGCAGTTACTCGAAACCAATCGGGGCTGAGCAGTTCTTC. It yields the protein CASSYSKPIGAEQFF.

This clonotype was observed at least ten times. The chain has TRBV27 and TRBJ1-1; D uncertain. Trimming stripped 2 bases from V and 6 bases from J, with 10 bases between. CDR3 length: 13 amino acids. The germline gives CDR1 MNHEY, CDR2 SMNVEV (reference sequence). DNA of the CDR3: TGTGCCAGCAGTTTAGAGGGAGGAGCTGAAGCTTTCTTT. Translated, it gives CASSLEGGAEAFF.

This clonotype was detected only a few times. The chain recombines TRBV7-2 with TRBJ2-5, with TRBD2 matching over 7 bases. V shed 5 bases and J 3 bases; nucleotides not matched to a gene: 15. Germline V gives CDR1 SGHTA, CDR2 FQGNSA. The CDR3 totals 17 residues. CDR3 nucleotides: TGTGCCAGCAGCCGCTTAGGAACTTCGGGGGGAAAAGAGACCCAGTACTTC. Its protein is CASSRLGTSGGKETQYF.

The chain combines TRBV4-1 with TRBJ2-7; 8 nucleotides align to TRBD1. CDR1 is MGHRA, CDR2 YSYEKL, per germline. V lost 3 bases and J lost 5; bases outside the gene matches: 15. The CDR3 is made up of 17 amino acids. CDR3 DNA sequence: TGCGCCAGCAGCCACCAAAGTGAAAGGACAGGGTTTAACGAGCAGTACTTC. Translation gives CASSHQSERTGFNEQYF.

The rearrangement joins TRBV12-3 or TRBV12-4 to TRBJ2-1; 8 bases map to TRBD1. This CDR3 contains 14 residues. V was pared by 10 bases and J by 6 bases, with 11 bases of the junction left unmatched. The CDR3 region has the DNA TGTGCCACCACGAGACCCGGACAGGGCAATGAGCAGTTCTTC. This sequence encodes CATTRPGQGNEQFF.

Ten or more counts support this clonotype. V usage is TRBV11-3 and J usage is TRBJ2-3, with TRBD1 as a possible D gene (5 bases). With 0 bases removed from V and 3 bases from J, the gap between germline ends came to 10 bases. Per germline, CDR1 SGHNT and CDR2 YENEEA. The CDR3 sequence is 15 residues long. This chain's CDR3 is CASSLDPSGTDTQYF. The DNA of the CDR3 is TGTGCCAGCAGCTTAGATCCGTCAGGGACAGATACGCAGTATTTT.

In DNA form, the CDR3 reads TGTGCCAGCAGTTTGATAGCCAACTATGGCTACACCTTC. Translated, it gives CASSLIANYGYTF. The V gene is TRBV28, the J gene TRBJ1-2; D uncertain. The CDR3 contains 13 residues. From germline, CDR1 is MDHEN and CDR2 SYDVKM. Between the trimmed V and J ends, which lost 3 bases and 2 bases, there was a span of 7 bases.

This clonotype showed up many times. V is TRBV5-1 and J is TRBJ1-1, with TRBD1 matching over 9 bases. J lost 4 bases, V lost 5 bases, and 3 bases had no gene match. This CDR3 spans 13 amino acids. From germline, CDR1 is SGHRS and CDR2 YFSETQ. In DNA, the CDR3 is TGCGCCAGCAGGTCGGACAGGGGCACTGAAGCTTTCTTT. Translating gives CASRSDRGTEAFF.

This clonotype was observed at least ten times. The rearrangement links TRBV7-2 to TRBJ2-7; perhaps TRBD1 as D (6 bases). The length of the CDR3 is 14 residues. CDR1 is SGHTA, CDR2 FQGNSA, per germline. V lost 3 bases and J 6 bases, leaving 15 bases between the germline ends. CDR3 bases: TGTGCCAGCAGCTTGGGGAATAACAGGGCCGAGCAGTACTTC. It specifies CASSLGNNRAEQYF.

The V call is TRBV3-1, the J call TRBJ2-4; D is perhaps TRBD1 (6 bases). Trimming cost V 5 bases and J 8 bases, with 13 bases left between them. Germline V gene data show CDR1 as LGHDT and CDR2 as YNNKEL (reference sequence). The CDR3 is made up of 13 amino acids. The DNA of the CDR3 is TGTGCCAGCAGCGTTCGACAGGTGGACATTCAGTACTTC. Translating it yields CASSVRQVDIQYF.

The genes are TRBV6-6 and TRBJ1-3; weak D call: TRBD1 (5 bases). The CDR3 totals 18 residues. The V gene lost 6 bases and the J gene lost 3 bases, with 24 bases spanning the gap. CDR1 MNHNY and CDR2 SVGAGI come from the germline V gene (reference sequence). For the CDR3, the DNA is TGTGCCAGCAGCTTCGCGCCTATGGTTAAGCAGGGTGGAAACACCATATATTTT. Translation gives CASSFAPMVKQGGNTIYF.

This clonotype has only a few counts. The rearrangement links TRBV12-3 or TRBV12-4 to TRBJ2-7; D unresolved. The CDR3 is 13 amino acids. V was clipped by 6 bases and J by 0 bases, with 9 bases between them. The CDR3 coding sequence is TGTGCCAGCAGCGCGAGGAGCTCCTACGAGCAGTACTTC. Protein: CASSARSSYEQYF.

This clonotype was seen ten or more times. V usage is TRBV5-1 and J usage is TRBJ1-4; D possibly corresponds to TRBD1 (5 bases). There are 14 residues in the CDR3. Trimming stripped 8 bases from V and 3 bases from J, with 14 bases between. Germline CDR1 and CDR2: SGHRS and YFSETQ. The CDR3 nucleotides read TGCGCCAGTCAAGTAGGGGAGGCTAATGAAAAACTGTTTTTT. This codes for CASQVGEANEKLFF. Full variable domain (remainder filled in from reference TRBV5-1 and TRBJ1-4): KAGVTQTPRYLIKTRGQQVTLSCSPISGHRSVSWYQQTPGQGLQFLFEYFSETQRNKGNFPGRFSGRQFSNSRSEMNVSTLELGDSALYLCASQVGEANEKLFFGSGTQLSVL.